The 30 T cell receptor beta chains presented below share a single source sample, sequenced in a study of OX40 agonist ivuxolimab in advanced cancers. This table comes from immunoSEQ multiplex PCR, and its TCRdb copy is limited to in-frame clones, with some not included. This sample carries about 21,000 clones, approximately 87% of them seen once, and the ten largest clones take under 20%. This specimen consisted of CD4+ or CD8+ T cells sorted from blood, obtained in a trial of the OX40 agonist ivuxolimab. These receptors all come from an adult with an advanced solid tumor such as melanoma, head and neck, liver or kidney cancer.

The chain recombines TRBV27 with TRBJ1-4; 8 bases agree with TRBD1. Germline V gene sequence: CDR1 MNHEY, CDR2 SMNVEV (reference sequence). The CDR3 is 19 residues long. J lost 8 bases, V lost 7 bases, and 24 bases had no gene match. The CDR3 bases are TGTGCCAGCACTAGTACAGGGGGGCGCGAGGGAATGATTTGGGAAAAACTGTTTTTT. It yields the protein CASTSTGGREGMIWEKLFF. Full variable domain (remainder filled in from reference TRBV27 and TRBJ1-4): EAQVTQNPRYLITVTGKKLTVTCSQNMNHEYMSWYRQDPGLGLRQIYYSMNVEVTDKGDVPEGYKVSRKEKRNFPLILESPSPNQTSLYFCASTSTGGREGMIWEKLFFGSGTQLSVL.

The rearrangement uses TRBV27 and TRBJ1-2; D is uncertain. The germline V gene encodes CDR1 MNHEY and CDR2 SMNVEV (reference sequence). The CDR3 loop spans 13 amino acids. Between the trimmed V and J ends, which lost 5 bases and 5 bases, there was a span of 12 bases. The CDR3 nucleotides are TGTGCCAGCAGTACTCCAGCCTTTTATGGCTACACCTTC. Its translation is CASSTPAFYGYTF.

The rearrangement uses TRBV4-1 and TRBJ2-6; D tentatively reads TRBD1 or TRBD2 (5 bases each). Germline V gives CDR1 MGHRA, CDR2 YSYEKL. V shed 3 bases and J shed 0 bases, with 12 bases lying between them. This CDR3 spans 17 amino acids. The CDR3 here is CASSQGVKYSGANVLTF. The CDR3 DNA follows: TGCGCCAGCAGCCAGGGGGTGAAGTACTCTGGGGCCAACGTCCTGACTTTC.

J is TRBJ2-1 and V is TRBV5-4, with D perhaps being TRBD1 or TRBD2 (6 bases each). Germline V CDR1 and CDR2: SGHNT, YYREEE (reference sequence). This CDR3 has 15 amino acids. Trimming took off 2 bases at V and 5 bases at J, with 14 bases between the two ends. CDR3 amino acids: CASSLGGPVHNEQFF. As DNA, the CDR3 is TGTGCCAGCAGCTTAGGGGGGCCAGTCCACAATGAGCAGTTCTTC.

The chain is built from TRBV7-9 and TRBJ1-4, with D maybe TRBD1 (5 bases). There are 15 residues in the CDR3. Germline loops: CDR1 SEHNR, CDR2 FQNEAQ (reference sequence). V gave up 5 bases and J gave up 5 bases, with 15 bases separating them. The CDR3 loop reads CASSLQWDLNEKLFF. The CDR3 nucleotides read TGTGCCAGCAGCCTCCAGTGGGACTTGAATGAAAAACTGTTTTTT.

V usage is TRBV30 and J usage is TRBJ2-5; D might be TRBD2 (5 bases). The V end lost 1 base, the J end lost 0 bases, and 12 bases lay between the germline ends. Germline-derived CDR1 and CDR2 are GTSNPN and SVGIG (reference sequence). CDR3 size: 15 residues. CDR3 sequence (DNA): TGTGCCTGGAGTGGACGAGGAGGTGACCAAGAGACCCAGTACTTC. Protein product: CAWSGRGGDQETQYF.

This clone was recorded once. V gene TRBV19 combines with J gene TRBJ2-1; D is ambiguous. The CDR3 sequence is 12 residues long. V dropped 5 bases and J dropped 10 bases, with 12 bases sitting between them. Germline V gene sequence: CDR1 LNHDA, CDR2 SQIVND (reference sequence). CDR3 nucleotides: TGTGCCAGTAGTCCCCTGGAAGGGGAGCAGTTCTTC. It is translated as CASSPLEGEQFF.

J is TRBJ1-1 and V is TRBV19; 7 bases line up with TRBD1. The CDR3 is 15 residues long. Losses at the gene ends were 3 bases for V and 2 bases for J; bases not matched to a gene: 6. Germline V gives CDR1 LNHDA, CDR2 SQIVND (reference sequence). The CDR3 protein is CASSMVPGGNTEAFF. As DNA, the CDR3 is TGTGCCAGTAGTATGGTACCAGGGGGTAACACTGAAGCTTTCTTT.

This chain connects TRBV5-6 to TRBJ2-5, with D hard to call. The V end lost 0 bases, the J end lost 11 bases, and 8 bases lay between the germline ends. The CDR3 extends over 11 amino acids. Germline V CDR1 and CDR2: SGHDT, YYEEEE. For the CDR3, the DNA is TGTGCCAGCAGCTTGGGCCCCGGACAGTACTTC. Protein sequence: CASSLGPGQYF.

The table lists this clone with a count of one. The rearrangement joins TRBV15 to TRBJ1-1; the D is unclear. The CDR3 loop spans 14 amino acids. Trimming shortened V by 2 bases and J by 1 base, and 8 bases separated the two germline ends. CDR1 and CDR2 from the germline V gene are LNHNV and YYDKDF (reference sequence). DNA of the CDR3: TGTGCCACCAGCAGACGGGCGGAGAACACTGAAGCTTTCTTT. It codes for CATSRRAENTEAFF. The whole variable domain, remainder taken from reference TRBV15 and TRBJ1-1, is DAMVIQNPRYQVTQFGKPVTLSCSQTLNHNVMYWYQQKSSQAPKLLFHYYDKDFNNEADTPDNFQSRRPNTSFCFLDIRSPGLGDTAMYLCATSRRAENTEAFFGQGTRLTVV.

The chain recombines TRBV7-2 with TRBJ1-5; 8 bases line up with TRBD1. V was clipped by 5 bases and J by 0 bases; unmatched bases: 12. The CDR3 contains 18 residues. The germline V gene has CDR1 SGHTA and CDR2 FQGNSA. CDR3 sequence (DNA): TGTGCCAGCAGCCCGTTGGGACAGGACCGATATAGCAATCAGCCCCAGCATTTT. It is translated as CASSPLGQDRYSNQPQHF.

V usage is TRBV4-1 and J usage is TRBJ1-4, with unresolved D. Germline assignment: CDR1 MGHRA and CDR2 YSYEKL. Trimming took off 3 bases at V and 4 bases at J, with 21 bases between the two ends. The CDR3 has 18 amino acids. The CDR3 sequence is CASSHIPPGPTFNEKLFF. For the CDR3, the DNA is TGCGCCAGCAGCCATATACCGCCAGGTCCCACCTTTAATGAAAAACTGTTTTTT.

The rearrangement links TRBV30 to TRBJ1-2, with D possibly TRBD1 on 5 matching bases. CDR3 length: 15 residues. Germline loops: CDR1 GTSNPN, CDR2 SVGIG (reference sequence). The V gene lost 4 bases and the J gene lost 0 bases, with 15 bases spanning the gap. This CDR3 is CAWINTPGANYGYTF. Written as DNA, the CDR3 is TGTGCCTGGATCAACACCCCGGGGGCTAACTATGGCTACACCTTC.

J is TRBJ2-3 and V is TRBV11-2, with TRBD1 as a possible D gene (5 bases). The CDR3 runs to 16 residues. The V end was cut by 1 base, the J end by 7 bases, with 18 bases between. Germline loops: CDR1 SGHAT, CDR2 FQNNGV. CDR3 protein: CASSLGYLGPANTQYF. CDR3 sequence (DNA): TGTGCCAGCAGCTTAGGGTATCTGGGGCCGGCGAATACGCAGTATTTT.

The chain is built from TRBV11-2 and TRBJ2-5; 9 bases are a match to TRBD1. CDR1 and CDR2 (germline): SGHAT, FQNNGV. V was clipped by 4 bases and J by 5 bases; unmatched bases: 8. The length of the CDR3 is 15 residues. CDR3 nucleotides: TGTGCCAGCAGCTCAGACACCGGGACAGGGGAGACCCAGTACTTC. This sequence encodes CASSSDTGTGETQYF. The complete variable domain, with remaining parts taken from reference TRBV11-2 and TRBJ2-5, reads EAGVAQSPRYKIIEKRQSVAFWCNPISGHATLYWYQQILGQGPKLLIQFQNNGVVDDSQLPKDRFSAERLKGVDSTLKIQPAKLEDSAVYLCASSSDTGTGETQYFGPGTRLLVL.

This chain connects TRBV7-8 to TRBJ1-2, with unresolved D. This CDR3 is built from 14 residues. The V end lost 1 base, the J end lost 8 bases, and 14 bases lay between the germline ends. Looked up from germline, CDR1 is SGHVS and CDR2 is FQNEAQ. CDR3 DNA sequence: TGTGCCAGCAGCTTAGAATATACAGCGAGGGGCTACACCTTC. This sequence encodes CASSLEYTARGYTF. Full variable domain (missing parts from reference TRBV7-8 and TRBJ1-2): GAGVSQSPRYKVAKRGQDVALRCDPISGHVSLFWYQQALGQGPEFLTYFQNEAQLDKSGLPSDRFFAERPEGSVSTLKIQRTQQEDSAVYLCASSLEYTARGYTFGSGTRLTVV.

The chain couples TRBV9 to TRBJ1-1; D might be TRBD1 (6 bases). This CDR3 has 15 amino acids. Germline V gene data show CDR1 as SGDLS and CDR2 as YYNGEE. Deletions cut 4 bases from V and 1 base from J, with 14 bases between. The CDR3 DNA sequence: TGTGCCAGCAGCCCTACGACAGGCCCGAACACTGAAGCTTTCTTT. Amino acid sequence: CASSPTTGPNTEAFF.

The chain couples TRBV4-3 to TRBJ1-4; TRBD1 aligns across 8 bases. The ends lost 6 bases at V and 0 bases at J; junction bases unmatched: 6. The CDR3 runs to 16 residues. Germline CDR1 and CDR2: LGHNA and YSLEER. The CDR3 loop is CASSLGQEATNEKLFF. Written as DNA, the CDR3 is TGCGCCAGCAGTCTGGGACAGGAGGCAACTAATGAAAAACTGTTTTTT.

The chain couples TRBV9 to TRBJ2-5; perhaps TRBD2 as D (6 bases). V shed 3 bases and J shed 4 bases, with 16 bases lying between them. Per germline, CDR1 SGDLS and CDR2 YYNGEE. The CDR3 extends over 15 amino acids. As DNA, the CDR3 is TGTGCCAGCAGCGGGAGGGGTGAGCGAGGAGAGACCCAGTACTTC. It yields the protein CASSGRGERGETQYF. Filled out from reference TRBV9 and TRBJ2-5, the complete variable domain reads DSGVTQTPKHLITATGQRVTLRCSPRSGDLSVYWYQQSLDQGLQFLIQYYNGEERAKGNILERFSAQQFPDLHSELNLSSLELGDSALYFCASSGRGERGETQYFGPGTRLLVL.

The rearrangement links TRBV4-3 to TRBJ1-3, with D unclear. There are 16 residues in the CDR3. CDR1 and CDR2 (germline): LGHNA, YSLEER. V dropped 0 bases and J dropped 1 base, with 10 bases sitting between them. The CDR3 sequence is CASSQDTGVSGNTIYF. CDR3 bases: TGCGCCAGCAGCCAAGATACGGGTGTATCTGGAAACACCATATATTTT.

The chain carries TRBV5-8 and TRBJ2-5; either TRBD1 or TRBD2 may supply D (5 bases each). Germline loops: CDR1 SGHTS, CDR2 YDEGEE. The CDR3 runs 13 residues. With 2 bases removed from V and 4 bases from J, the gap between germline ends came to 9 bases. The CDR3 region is CASSFGGVETQYF. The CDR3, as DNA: TGTGCCAGCAGCTTTGGGGGTGTAGAGACCCAGTACTTC.

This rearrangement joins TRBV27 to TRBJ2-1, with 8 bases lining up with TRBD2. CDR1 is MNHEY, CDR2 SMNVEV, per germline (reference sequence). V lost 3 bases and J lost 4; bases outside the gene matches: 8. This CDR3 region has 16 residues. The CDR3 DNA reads TGTGCCAGCAGTTTTCTGAACGGGAGGGGGTACAATGAGCAGTTCTTC. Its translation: CASSFLNGRGYNEQFF.

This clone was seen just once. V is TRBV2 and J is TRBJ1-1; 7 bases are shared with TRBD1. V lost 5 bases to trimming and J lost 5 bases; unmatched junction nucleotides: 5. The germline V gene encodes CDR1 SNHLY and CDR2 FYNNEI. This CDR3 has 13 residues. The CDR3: CASSTTGETEAFF. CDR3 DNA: TGTGCCAGCAGTACCACAGGGGAAACTGAAGCTTTCTTT.

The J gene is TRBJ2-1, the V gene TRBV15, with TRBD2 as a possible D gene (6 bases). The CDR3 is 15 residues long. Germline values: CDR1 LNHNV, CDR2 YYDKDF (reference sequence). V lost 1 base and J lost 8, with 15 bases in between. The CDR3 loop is CATSRVRGGADEQFF. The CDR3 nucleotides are TGTGCCACCAGCAGAGTAAGGGGAGGAGCAGATGAGCAGTTCTTC.

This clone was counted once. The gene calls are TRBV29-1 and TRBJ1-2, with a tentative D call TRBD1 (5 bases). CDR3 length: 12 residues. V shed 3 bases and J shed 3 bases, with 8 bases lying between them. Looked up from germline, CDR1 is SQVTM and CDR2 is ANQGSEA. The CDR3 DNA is TGCAGCGTTGATCCGGGGGACTATGGCTACACCTTC. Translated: CSVDPGDYGYTF. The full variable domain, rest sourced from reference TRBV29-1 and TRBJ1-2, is SAVISQKPSRDICQRGTSLTIQCQVDSQVTMMFWYRQQPGQSLTLIATANQGSEATYESGFVIDKFPISRPNLTFSTLTVSNMSPEDSSIYLCSVDPGDYGYTFGSGTRLTVV.

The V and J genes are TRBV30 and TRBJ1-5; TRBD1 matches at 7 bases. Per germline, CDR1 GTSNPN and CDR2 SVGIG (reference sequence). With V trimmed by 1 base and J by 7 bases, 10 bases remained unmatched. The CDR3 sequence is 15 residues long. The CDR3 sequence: CAWSAPQGGGQPQHF. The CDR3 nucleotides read TGTGCCTGGAGTGCCCCTCAGGGGGGGGGACAGCCCCAGCATTTT.

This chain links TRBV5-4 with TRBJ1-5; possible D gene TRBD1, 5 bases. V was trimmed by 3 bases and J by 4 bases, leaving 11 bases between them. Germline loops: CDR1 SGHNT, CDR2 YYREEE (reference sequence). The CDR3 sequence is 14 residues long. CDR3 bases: TGTGCCAGCAGCTACAACGGGGCAAATCAGCCCCAGCATTTT. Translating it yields CASSYNGANQPQHF.

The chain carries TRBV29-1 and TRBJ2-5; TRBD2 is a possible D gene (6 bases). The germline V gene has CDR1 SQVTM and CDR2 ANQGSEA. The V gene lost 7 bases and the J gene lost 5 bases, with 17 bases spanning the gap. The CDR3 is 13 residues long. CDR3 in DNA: TGCAGCGCCAGGGTGGCGGGGTTGGAGACCCAGTACTTC. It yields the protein CSARVAGLETQYF. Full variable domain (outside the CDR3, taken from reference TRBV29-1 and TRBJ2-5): SAVISQKPSRDICQRGTSLTIQCQVDSQVTMMFWYRQQPGQSLTLIATANQGSEATYESGFVIDKFPISRPNLTFSTLTVSNMSPEDSSIYLCSARVAGLETQYFGPGTRLLVL.

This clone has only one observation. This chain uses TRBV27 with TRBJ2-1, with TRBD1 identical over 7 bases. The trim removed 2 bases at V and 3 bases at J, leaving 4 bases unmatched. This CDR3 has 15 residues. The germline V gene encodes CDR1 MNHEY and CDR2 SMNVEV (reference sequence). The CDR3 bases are TGTGCCAGCAGTTTAACCGGGACAGACTACAATGAGCAGTTCTTC. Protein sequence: CASSLTGTDYNEQFF.

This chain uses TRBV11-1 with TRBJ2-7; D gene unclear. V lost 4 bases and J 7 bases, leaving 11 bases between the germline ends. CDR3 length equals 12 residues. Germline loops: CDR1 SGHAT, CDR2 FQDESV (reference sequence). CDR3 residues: CASSYGSGEQYF. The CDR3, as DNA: TGTGCCAGCAGCTACGGTTCTGGAGAGCAGTACTTC.